Following are 29 T cell receptor beta chains from one sample sequenced in a study of T-cell memory formation after mild COVID-19. TCRdb reprocessed the 5' RACE reads via MiXCR and lists one record per CDR3 protein. The data hold hundreds of thousands of distinct CDR3 sequences, with roughly 21% observed a single time. Sequencing used PBMCs or a T cell subset sorted from them (not recorded which). The receptor source for this set is an adult woman who had mild COVID-19 (a few samples of this study predate the infection). Cell type and time point are not known.

This clonotype was observed a few times. Possible read error: a much larger clone is one base away. The V gene is TRBV7-3, the J gene TRBJ2-3; D not certain. Germline V lookup: CDR1 SGHTA, CDR2 FQGTGA. Trimming pared 3 bases from V and 4 bases from J, leaving 8 bases between. This CDR3 region has 13 residues. The CDR3 DNA reads as TGTGCCAGCAGCTTCGGACGGGCAGATACGCAGTATTTT. This gives the protein CASSFGRADTQYF.

This clonotype was seen ten or more times. This chain connects TRBV5-4 to TRBJ2-5; 8 bases are shared with TRBD2. Trimming took 4 bases from V and 2 from J; bases not matched to a gene: 7. Germline-derived CDR1 and CDR2 are SGHNT and YYREEE (reference sequence). This CDR3 region has 15 residues. The CDR3 region is CASSLGLAGQETQYF. The CDR3 region has the DNA TGTGCCAGCAGCCTCGGGCTAGCGGGTCAAGAGACCCAGTACTTC.

The chain employs TRBV6-2 or TRBV6-3 and TRBJ2-2; D remains ambiguous. CDR3 size: 16 residues. V was trimmed by 0 bases and J by 6 bases, leaving 14 bases between them. Per germline, CDR1 MNHEY and CDR2 SVGEGT. The DNA for the CDR3 is TGTGCCAGCAGTTACTCGCATCAGATAGAACCCGGGGAGCTGTTTTTT. Amino acid sequence: CASSYSHQIEPGELFF.

This rearrangement joins TRBV4-3 to TRBJ2-7; D is perhaps TRBD2 (6 bases). Germline lookup yields CDR1 LGHNA and CDR2 YSLEER. V was clipped by 1 base and J by 4 bases, with 17 bases between them. The CDR3 covers 16 residues. The CDR3 DNA follows: TGCGCCAGCAGCCAAGGTTACGCCGAGGAGGGGTACGAGCAGTACTTC. It yields the protein CASSQGYAEEGYEQYF.

The chain recombines TRBV7-6 with TRBJ2-1; D is uncertain. V was pared by 5 bases and J by 7 bases, with 21 bases between. The CDR3 loop spans 16 amino acids. The germline gives CDR1 SGHVS, CDR2 FNYEAQ. The CDR3 reads CASSPILGHTKNEQFF. The DNA for the CDR3 is TGTGCCAGCAGCCCCATACTGGGCCACACTAAGAATGAGCAGTTCTTC.

This clonotype was counted a few times. The chain combines TRBV18 with TRBJ1-1; no clear D gene. CDR1 is KGHSH, CDR2 LQKENI, per germline. V lost 6 bases and J 1 base, leaving 15 bases between the germline ends. The CDR3 contains 15 residues. CDR3: CASSRTTTPNTEAFF. For the CDR3, the DNA is TGTGCCAGCTCCCGGACGACTACTCCGAACACTGAAGCTTTCTTT.

The chain has TRBV15 and TRBJ2-1; D might be TRBD1 or TRBD2, each matching 5 bases. Germline CDR1 LNHNV, CDR2 YYDKDF (reference sequence). V gave up 7 bases and J gave up 1 base, with 14 bases separating them. The CDR3 sequence is 15 residues long. CDR3 coding DNA: TGTGCCACCACCAAGGGAGAGGGGTCCTACAATGAGCAGTTCTTC. This encodes CATTKGEGSYNEQFF. The full variable domain, with the rest looked up from reference TRBV15 and TRBJ2-1, is DAMVIQNPRYQVTQFGKPVTLSCSQTLNHNVMYWYQQKSSQAPKLLFHYYDKDFNNEADTPDNFQSRRPNTSFCFLDIRSPGLGDTAMYLCATTKGEGSYNEQFFGPGTRLTVL.

This clonotype was picked up a small number of times. V and J are TRBV12-3 or TRBV12-4 and TRBJ1-4; D ambiguous. This CDR3 has 14 amino acids. Trimming shortened V by 6 bases and J by 8 bases, and 16 bases separated the two germline ends. CDR3 in DNA: TGTGCCAGCAGCCCAACTTGGTCCAAGGAAAAACTGTTTTTT. Translation gives CASSPTWSKEKLFF.

The rearrangement links TRBV10-3 to TRBJ2-7; 8 bases fit TRBD2. Germline V gives CDR1 ENHRY, CDR2 SYGVKD. The CDR3 has 14 residues. Trimming cost V 8 bases and J 4 bases; bases outside gene matches: 10. The CDR3 spells CAISLAGGPYEQYF. DNA of the CDR3: TGTGCCATCTCTCTCGCGGGGGGACCTTACGAGCAGTACTTC.

This clonotype was found a few times. The CDR3, as DNA: TGTGCCAGCAGCTTAGCGCAGGGGGCCCTCTACGAGCAGTACTTC. Translation: CASSLAQGALYEQYF. This chain links TRBV7-2 with TRBJ2-7; 8 bases are shared with TRBD1. Trimming removed 0 bases from V and 3 bases from J; junction bases left unmatched: 4. This CDR3 contains 15 residues. Looked up from germline, CDR1 is SGHTA and CDR2 is FQGNSA.

Only a few counts were recorded for this clonotype. The chain uses TRBV20-1 and TRBJ1-2, with no clear D. The V end lost 1 base, the J end lost 2 bases, and 14 bases lay between the germline ends. CDR1 is DFQATT and CDR2 is SNEGSKA in the germline V gene (reference sequence). The length of the CDR3 is 15 residues. Here the CDR3 reads CSARVGVFTNYGYTF. Here the CDR3 DNA reads TGCAGTGCTAGAGTGGGAGTTTTCACCAACTATGGCTACACCTTC.

This chain connects TRBV7-3 to TRBJ1-6, with D perhaps matching TRBD1 (5 bases). The V gene lost 0 bases and the J gene lost 7 bases, with 10 bases spanning the gap. The germline CDR1 and CDR2 sequences are SGHTA and FQGTGA. The CDR3 length is 15 residues. The CDR3 loop reads CASSLTGGTNSPLHF. CDR3 bases: TGTGCCAGCAGCTTAACGGGGGGGACCAATTCACCCCTCCACTTT.

In its sample, this clonotype was seen a few times. This chain links TRBV24-1 with TRBJ2-3, with 11 nucleotides matching TRBD2. Germline assignment: CDR1 KGHDR and CDR2 SFDVKD. V lost 2 bases to trimming and J lost 3 bases; unmatched junction nucleotides: 3. The CDR3 sequence is 16 residues long. DNA of the CDR3: TGTGCCACCAGTGATTCTCTAGCGGGAGGAACAGATACGCAGTATTTT. It yields the protein CATSDSLAGGTDTQYF.

This clonotype has more than one count but fewer than ten. The chain couples TRBV5-1 to TRBJ1-2, with D maybe TRBD1 (5 bases). The CDR3 length is 15 residues. Germline-derived CDR1 and CDR2 are SGHRS and YFSETQ. V lost 0 bases, J lost 0 bases, and 9 bases lay in between. The CDR3 coding sequence is TGCGCCAGCAGCTTGGCGGGGGATCCTAACTATGGCTACACCTTC. This translates into CASSLAGDPNYGYTF.

This clonotype appeared a few times. The chain couples TRBV12-3 or TRBV12-4 to TRBJ2-7; 11 bases are a match to TRBD2. This CDR3 spans 15 amino acids. J gave up 7 bases and V 5 bases, and 10 bases lay outside the gene matches. CDR3 nucleotides: TGTGCCAGCAGTGCCCTTAGCGGGAGGGCCGGTGAGCAGTACTTC. Its translation: CASSALSGRAGEQYF.

The V gene is TRBV20-1, the J gene TRBJ2-7, with 8 bases aligning to TRBD2. Germline-derived CDR1 and CDR2 are DFQATT and SNEGSKA (reference sequence). With 0 bases clipped from V and 2 bases from J, the junction kept 6 bases outside the gene matches. CDR3 length: 15 residues. The CDR3 DNA sequence: TGCAGTGCTAGAGATAGTAGCGGGGCTACCTACGAGCAGTACTTC. It encodes CSARDSSGATYEQYF.

There are a few counts of this clonotype. V is TRBV20-1 and J is TRBJ2-6; D call uncertain. Germline loops: CDR1 DFQATT, CDR2 SNEGSKA (reference sequence). This CDR3 contains 13 residues. V was clipped by 5 bases and J by 0 bases, with 5 bases between them. The CDR3 is CSAFPSGANVLTF. DNA of the CDR3: TGCAGTGCTTTCCCCTCTGGGGCCAACGTCCTGACTTTC.

The J gene is TRBJ1-1, the V gene TRBV6-5; D perhaps matches TRBD1 (6 bases). This CDR3 is built from 11 residues. V was pared by 10 bases and J by 9 bases, with 15 bases between. Per germline, CDR1 MNHEY and CDR2 SVGAGI. CDR3: CATLEGGKAFF. As DNA, the CDR3 is TGTGCCACCCTAGAAGGGGGTAAAGCTTTCTTT.

This clonotype has a handful of counts. This chain links TRBV14 with TRBJ2-5; TRBD2 matches at 9 bases. CDR1 is SGHDN, CDR2 FVKESK, per germline. The CDR3 totals 17 residues. With V trimmed by 1 base and J by 5 bases, 11 bases remained unmatched. CDR3: CASSQGGVAGGYETQYF. In DNA form, the CDR3 reads TGTGCCAGCAGCCAAGGTGGAGTTGCGGGAGGGTATGAGACCCAGTACTTC.

This clonotype was picked up a small number of times. J is TRBJ2-1 and V is TRBV12-3 or TRBV12-4; 10 nucleotides match TRBD2. The CDR3 runs 15 residues. With 7 bases clipped from V and 2 bases from J, the junction kept 5 bases outside the gene matches. The CDR3 reads CASTATSGTYNEQFF. In DNA form, the CDR3 reads TGTGCCAGCACCGCAACTAGCGGGACCTACAATGAGCAGTTCTTC.

This clonotype has a handful of counts. V is TRBV12-3 or TRBV12-4 and J is TRBJ2-5; D is tentatively TRBD1 or TRBD2 (6 bases each). The CDR3 has 14 amino acids. V was trimmed by 8 bases and J by 5 bases, leaving 18 bases between them. CDR3 sequence: CASRIGGLGETQYF. CDR3 sequence (DNA): TGTGCCAGCCGCATTGGGGGGCTCGGGGAGACCCAGTACTTC.

This clonotype was counted only a few times. This chain connects TRBV7-9 to TRBJ2-1; D is unclear. The V end was cut by 5 bases, the J end by 0 bases, with 14 bases between. Germline V gene data show CDR1 as SEHNR and CDR2 as FQNEAQ (reference sequence). The CDR3 runs 16 residues. The CDR3 spells CASSPRARSSYNEQFF. Written as DNA, the CDR3 is TGTGCCAGCAGCCCCCGTGCTAGGAGCTCCTACAATGAGCAGTTCTTC.

J is TRBJ1-1 and V is TRBV24-1; 8 nucleotides agree with TRBD1. This CDR3 is built from 13 residues. Unmatched junction bases numbered 2, after V lost 4 bases and J lost 5 bases. In germline, CDR1 is KGHDR, CDR2 SFDVKD. The CDR3 region has the DNA TGTGCCACCAGTGAAAACAGGGGGACTGAAGCTTTCTTT. This gives the protein CATSENRGTEAFF.

The chain's CDR3 is CASSGQPGASSGNTIYF. Here the CDR3 DNA reads TGTGCCAGCAGTGGCCAACCGGGGGCCAGCTCTGGAAACACCATATATTTT. The chain is built from TRBV6-1 and TRBJ1-3; the D gene is possibly TRBD1 (6 bases). Germline CDR1 reads MNHNS; CDR2 reads SASEGT. V was cut by 4 bases and J by 0 bases, with 16 bases left in between. CDR3 length: 17 residues.

This clonotype has at least ten counts. The chain couples TRBV7-2 to TRBJ2-5; 14 bases align to TRBD2. Unmatched junction bases numbered 4, after V lost 3 bases and J lost 1 base. The CDR3 runs 17 residues. Germline V CDR1 and CDR2: SGHTA, FQGNSA. This CDR3 reads CASSFPGTSGGQETQYF. DNA for the CDR3: TGTGCCAGCAGCTTCCCCGGGACTAGCGGGGGCCAAGAGACCCAGTACTTC.

J is TRBJ2-7 and V is TRBV3-1, with TRBD2 matching 7 bases. Germline V gene sequence: CDR1 LGHDT, CDR2 YNNKEL (reference sequence). The length of the CDR3 is 17 residues. Trimming at V came to 0 bases and at J to 7 bases, leaving 15 bases not matched to a gene. CDR3 sequence reads: CASSQDLTSGMTGEQYF. The CDR3 DNA sequence: TGTGCCAGCAGCCAAGATTTGACGAGCGGGATGACGGGAGAGCAGTACTTC.

This clonotype was seen more than once but under ten times. The chain carries TRBV7-7 and TRBJ2-5; weak D call: TRBD2 (5 bases). The CDR3 runs 14 residues. Looked up from germline, CDR1 is SSHAT and CDR2 is FNYEAQ (reference sequence). Trimming took 2 bases from V and 0 from J, leaving 7 bases between them. CDR3 loop: CASSLPGYQETQYF. The CDR3 nucleotides are TGTGCCAGCAGCTTACCGGGATACCAAGAGACCCAGTACTTC. Together with reference TRBV7-7 and TRBJ2-5, the CDR3 gives the full variable domain: GAGVSQSPRYKVTKRGQDVTLRCDPISSHATLYWYQQALGQGPEFLTYFNYEAQPDKSGLPSDRFSAERPEGSISTLTIQRTEQRDSAMYRCASSLPGYQETQYFGPGTRLLVL.

DNA for the CDR3: TGTGCCAGCAGCCCCCGACCCCCGACGTACCAAGAGACCCAGTACTTC. This encodes CASSPRPPTYQETQYF. J is TRBJ2-5 and V is TRBV7-9; D is unclear. Germline V lookup: CDR1 SEHNR, CDR2 FQNEAQ (reference sequence). V gave up 5 bases and J gave up 0 bases, with 16 bases separating them. The length of the CDR3 is 16 residues.

This clonotype was observed a few times. CDR3 nucleotide sequence: TGTGCCAGCTCCGCGGGGGGGACTAACTATGGCTACACCTTC. Protein sequence: CASSAGGTNYGYTF. The rearrangement uses TRBV6-4 and TRBJ1-2, with D tentatively TRBD1 (5 bases). This CDR3 region has 14 residues. The V end lost 8 bases, the J end lost 0 bases, and 13 bases lay between the germline ends. The germline CDR1 and CDR2 sequences are MRHNA and SNTAGT.